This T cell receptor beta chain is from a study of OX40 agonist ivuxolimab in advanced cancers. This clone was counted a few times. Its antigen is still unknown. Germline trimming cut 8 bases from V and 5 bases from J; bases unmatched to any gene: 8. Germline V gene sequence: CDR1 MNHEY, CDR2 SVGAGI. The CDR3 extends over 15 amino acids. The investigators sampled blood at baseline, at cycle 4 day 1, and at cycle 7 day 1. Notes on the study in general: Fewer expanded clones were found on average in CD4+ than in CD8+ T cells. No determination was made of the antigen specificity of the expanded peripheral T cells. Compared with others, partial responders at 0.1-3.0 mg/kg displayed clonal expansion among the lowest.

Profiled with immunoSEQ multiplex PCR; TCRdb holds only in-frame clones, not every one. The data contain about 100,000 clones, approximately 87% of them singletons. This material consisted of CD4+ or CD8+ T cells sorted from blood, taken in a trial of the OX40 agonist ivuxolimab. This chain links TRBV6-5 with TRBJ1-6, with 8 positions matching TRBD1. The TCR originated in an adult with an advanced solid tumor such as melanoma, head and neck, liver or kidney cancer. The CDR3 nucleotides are TGTGCCAGCGGGGAATTGGGACAGGATAATTCACCCCTCCACTTT. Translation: CASGELGQDNSPLHF.